Listed here are 25 T cell receptor beta chains from one sample, sequenced in a study of cytomegalovirus exposure and HLA in healthy donors. Repertoires were generated with immunoSEQ multiplex PCR, while TCRdb's copy carries only in-frame clones and drops some. Here the sample spans about 150,000 clones, about 86% being singletons. Sequencing was done on a sample of PBMCs. These receptors were taken from a human donor in good health.

This sequence joins TRBV27 and TRBJ2-7; D is perhaps TRBD1 (5 bases). V dropped 5 bases and J dropped 5 bases, with 19 bases sitting between them. The CDR3 has 15 amino acids. Germline lookup yields CDR1 MNHEY and CDR2 SMNVEV (reference sequence). In DNA form, the CDR3 reads TGTGCCAGCAGTCCTCAGTTGGGGCCAAACGACGAGCAGTACTTC. Amino acid sequence: CASSPQLGPNDEQYF.

V usage is TRBV27 and J usage is TRBJ2-3, with a weak D call TRBD2 (5 bases). Germline V CDR1 and CDR2: MNHEY, SMNVEV (reference sequence). Trimming removed 6 bases from V and 4 bases from J, with 14 bases in between. This CDR3 region has 14 residues. The CDR3 DNA reads TGTGCCAGCAGACCTAACGGACTCGCAGATACGCAGTATTTT. Protein: CASRPNGLADTQYF.

A note on this clone: At one of its ends the junction is not consistent with the germline gene, which may arise from a read error. V usage is TRBV6-5 and J usage is TRBJ1-5, with 8 bases identical to TRBD1. This CDR3 has 14 residues. Germline assignment: CDR1 MNHEY and CDR2 SVGAGI. CDR3 amino acids: CASSDSTGAQPQHF. CDR3 bases: TGTGCCAGCAGTGACTCGACAGGGGCCCAGCCCCAGCATTTT.

The count of this clone is one. The CDR3 bases are TGTGCCAGCAGCTCACCCATTGGTCGGGGAGAAACGCAGTATTTT. Translation gives CASSSPIGRGETQYF. This chain uses TRBV7-9 with TRBJ2-3, with D possibly being TRBD2 (5 bases). Deletions cut 4 bases from V and 9 bases from J, with 20 bases between. The CDR3 has 15 residues. From germline, CDR1 is SEHNR and CDR2 FQNEAQ (reference sequence). Filled out from reference TRBV7-9 and TRBJ2-3, the complete variable domain reads DTGVSQNPRHKITKRGQNVTFRCDPISEHNRLYWYRQTLGQGPEFLTYFQNEAQLEKSRLLSDRFSAERPKGSFSTLEIQRTEQGDSAMYLCASSSPIGRGETQYFGPGTRLTVL.

The rearrangement joins TRBV29-1 to TRBJ2-3; tentatively, D is TRBD1 (5 bases). CDR3 size: 13 residues. Per germline, CDR1 SQVTM and CDR2 ANQGSEA. V was shortened by 7 bases and J by 0 bases, with 11 bases between the two germline ends. CDR3 coding DNA: TGCAGCGGAGGACATACTAGCACAGATACGCAGTATTTT. Translating it yields CSGGHTSTDTQYF.

This clone was observed once. This chain uses TRBV27 with TRBJ1-4; 10 nucleotides align to TRBD1. There are 14 residues in the CDR3. The germline CDR1 and CDR2 sequences are MNHEY and SMNVEV (reference sequence). Trimming took 6 bases from V and 5 from J; bases not matched to a gene: 3. The CDR3 DNA reads as TGTGCCAGCAGCCCGGGACAGGGGAATGAAAAACTGTTTTTT. Encoded protein: CASSPGQGNEKLFF.

The CDR3 sequence is CASSTGQISNQPQHF. DNA for the CDR3: TGTGCCAGCAGCACCGGACAGATTAGCAATCAGCCCCAGCATTTT. The chain is built from TRBV21-1 and TRBJ1-5; the table names TRBD1, a call not compared with the DNA. TRBV21-1 is designated a pseudogene. CDR3 length: 15 amino acids.

The CDR3 DNA sequence: TGTGCCAGCAGTTACTCGGGAGGGCAAGGAGAGACCCAGTACTTC. Amino acids: CASSYSGGQGETQYF. The rearrangement links TRBV6-5 to TRBJ2-5; 7 bases line up with TRBD2. V was clipped by 0 bases and J by 4 bases; unmatched bases: 5. Germline CDR1 and CDR2: MNHEY and SVGAGI. The CDR3 is made up of 15 amino acids.

V is TRBV19 and J is TRBJ1-2; D gene unclear. V was shortened by 3 bases and J by 8 bases, with 13 bases between the two germline ends. The CDR3 sequence is 13 residues long. In germline, CDR1 is LNHDA, CDR2 SQIVND (reference sequence). CDR3 coding DNA: TGTGCCAGTAGTATTTGGGCCGCGGGAGGCTACACCTTC. Translating it yields CASSIWAAGGYTF.

The gene calls are TRBV5-6 and TRBJ1-1; D ambiguous. V was clipped by 2 bases and J by 1 base, with 6 bases between them. The germline V gene has CDR1 SGHDT and CDR2 YYEEEE. CDR3 length: 13 residues. CDR3 region: CASSFSRNTEAFF. CDR3 bases: TGTGCCAGCAGCTTTTCCAGGAACACTGAAGCTTTCTTT.

V and J are TRBV5-1 and TRBJ2-3; TRBD2 agrees at 11 bases. V gave up 4 bases and J gave up 6 bases; unmatched junction bases: 7. Per the germline V gene, CDR1 is SGHRS and CDR2 is YFSETQ. The CDR3 contains 15 residues. The DNA of the CDR3 is TGCGCCAGCAGCACGGGGACTAGCGGTGGTGATACGCAGTATTTT. The encoded protein is CASSTGTSGGDTQYF.

The chain uses TRBV18 and TRBJ2-2; possibly TRBD1 for D (5 bases). V lost 1 base and J lost 6, with 12 bases in between. This CDR3 has 15 residues. CDR1 and CDR2 (germline): KGHSH, LQKENI. Here the CDR3 reads CASSPQDDSSGELFF. The CDR3 DNA reads TGTGCCAGCTCACCACAGGACGACAGCTCCGGGGAGCTGTTTTTT.

The chain uses TRBV19 and TRBJ1-3, with 9 bases identical to TRBD1. This CDR3 spans 14 amino acids. Germline V lookup: CDR1 LNHDA, CDR2 SQIVND (reference sequence). V lost 6 bases and J lost 1; bases outside the gene matches: 1. CDR3 in amino acids: CASRTGGSGNTIYF. CDR3 DNA: TGTGCCAGTAGGACAGGGGGATCTGGAAACACCATATATTTT.

This clone was observed a single time. The chain couples TRBV7-8 to TRBJ2-7; TRBD1 aligns across 8 bases. V shed 2 bases, J shed 6 bases, and the junction held 6 bases outside the gene matches. Germline V gene data show CDR1 as SGHVS and CDR2 as FQNEAQ. There are 14 residues in the CDR3. The CDR3 region has the DNA TGTGCCAGCAGCTTATCAGGGGGCGAAGTCGAGCAGTACTTC. Translated, it gives CASSLSGGEVEQYF.

The rearrangement uses TRBV7-2 and TRBJ1-2; possible D gene TRBD1, 5 bases. Germline loops: CDR1 SGHTA, CDR2 FQGNSA. V was cut by 5 bases and J by 6 bases, with 13 bases left in between. This CDR3 has 13 amino acids. In DNA, the CDR3 is TGTGCCAGCAGCCATTCAGGGATCGATGGCTACACCTTC. The encoded protein is CASSHSGIDGYTF. The variable domain in full, completed from reference TRBV7-2 and TRBJ1-2, reads GAGVSQSPSNKVTEKGKDVELRCDPISGHTALYWYRQSLGQGLEFLIYFQGNSAPDKSGLPSDRFSAERTGGSVSTLTIQRTQQEDSAVYLCASSHSGIDGYTFGSGTRLTVV.

The V gene is TRBV5-4, the J gene TRBJ1-1; 7 nucleotides agree with TRBD1. Germline values: CDR1 SGHNT, CDR2 YYREEE (reference sequence). The CDR3 consists of 17 residues. Trimming took 1 base from V and 3 from J; bases not matched to a gene: 12. The CDR3, as DNA: TGTGCCAGCAGCTTGATCCCGGACAGGCGTGGGGACACTGAAGCTTTCTTT. Translated: CASSLIPDRRGDTEAFF.

The chain couples TRBV11-3 to TRBJ2-1; D remains unclear. Deletions cut 4 bases from V and 10 bases from J, with 14 bases between. Looked up from germline, CDR1 is SGHNT and CDR2 is YENEEA. The CDR3 consists of 13 residues. The CDR3 region is CASSSAPAREQFF. The CDR3 DNA reads as TGTGCCAGCAGCTCCGCCCCAGCCAGGGAGCAGTTCTTC.

The V and J genes are TRBV11-2 and TRBJ1-2; 7 positions match TRBD1. CDR3 length: 15 amino acids. Looked up from germline, CDR1 is SGHAT and CDR2 is FQNNGV. Trimming took 5 bases from V and 0 from J; bases not matched to a gene: 6. CDR3 residues: CASSPLQGPNYGYTF. The CDR3 bases are TGTGCCAGCAGCCCATTACAGGGGCCTAACTATGGCTACACCTTC.

The rearrangement uses TRBV4-1 and TRBJ2-1; the match to TRBD2 covers 11 bases. Per germline, CDR1 MGHRA and CDR2 YSYEKL. V gave up 1 base and J gave up 6 bases; unmatched junction bases: 5. The CDR3 loop spans 16 amino acids. The CDR3 spells CASSQGVLAGVNEQFF. CDR3 in DNA: TGCGCCAGCAGCCAAGGGGTACTAGCGGGGGTCAATGAGCAGTTCTTC.

The chain joins TRBV15 to TRBJ1-4; maybe TRBD1 (6 bases). Trimming stripped 0 bases from V and 5 bases from J, with 16 bases between. The CDR3 runs 17 residues. In germline, CDR1 is LNHNV, CDR2 YYDKDF (reference sequence). CDR3: CATSRDVGAAANEKLFF. The CDR3, as DNA: TGTGCCACCAGCAGAGATGTGGGGGCTGCAGCAAATGAAAAACTGTTTTTT.

This rearrangement joins TRBV9 to TRBJ2-7; 7 nucleotides line up with TRBD1. After removal of 3 bases from V and 4 bases from J, the junction contained 10 bases not matched to a gene. The CDR3 totals 15 residues. The germline gives CDR1 SGDLS, CDR2 YYNGEE. The CDR3: CASSEAGGRIYEQYF. The CDR3 bases are TGTGCCAGCAGCGAAGCAGGGGGAAGGATTTACGAGCAGTACTTC.

This chain uses TRBV28 with TRBJ2-1, with 8 bases aligning to TRBD2. Germline CDR1 and CDR2: MDHEN and SYDVKM. This CDR3 has 15 amino acids. J lost 1 base, V lost 5 bases, and 4 bases had no gene match. The CDR3 protein is CASSLIAGSYNEQFF. The CDR3 nucleotides are TGTGCCAGCAGTCTTATAGCGGGGTCCTACAATGAGCAGTTCTTC.

The chain joins TRBV29-1 to TRBJ2-1; TRBD2 is a possible D gene (6 bases). Germline values: CDR1 SQVTM, CDR2 ANQGSEA. The germline V and J ends were trimmed by 5 bases and 0 bases, with 11 bases remaining between them. This CDR3 is built from 14 residues. DNA of the CDR3: TGCAGCGTTCGGGGGAGGAGCTCCTACAATGAGCAGTTCTTC. Its translation: CSVRGRSSYNEQFF.

A single count supports this clone. In DNA form, the CDR3 reads TGCGCCAGCAGCTCAGGGGGAGGTGGCTATGGCTACACCTTC. This sequence encodes CASSSGGGGYGYTF. This chain uses TRBV5-1 with TRBJ1-2; 7 bases align to TRBD1. V dropped 3 bases and J dropped 4; count of bases not matched to a gene: 6. The CDR3 has 14 amino acids. Looked up from germline, CDR1 is SGHRS and CDR2 is YFSETQ.

This clone was detected once. The V gene is TRBV9, the J gene TRBJ2-1; TRBD2 might be the D (5 bases). CDR1 and CDR2 (germline): SGDLS, YYNGEE. The CDR3 consists of 14 residues. V gave up 3 bases and J gave up 7 bases, with 14 bases separating them. The CDR3 spells CASSASPGMNEQFF. CDR3 bases: TGTGCCAGCAGCGCGTCTCCGGGGATGAATGAGCAGTTCTTC.